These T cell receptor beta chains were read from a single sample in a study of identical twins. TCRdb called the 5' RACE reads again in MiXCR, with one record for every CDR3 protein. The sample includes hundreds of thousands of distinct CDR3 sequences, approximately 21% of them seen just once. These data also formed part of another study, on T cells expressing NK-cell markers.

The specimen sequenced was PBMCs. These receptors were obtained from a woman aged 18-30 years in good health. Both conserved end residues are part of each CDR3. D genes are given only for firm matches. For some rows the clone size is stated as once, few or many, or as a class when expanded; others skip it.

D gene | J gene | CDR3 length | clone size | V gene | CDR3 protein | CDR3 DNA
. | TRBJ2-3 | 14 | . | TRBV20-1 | CSARRGYFTDTQYF | TGCAGTGCTAGGCGGGGTTACTTTACAGATACGCAGTATTTT
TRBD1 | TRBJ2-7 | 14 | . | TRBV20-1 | CSAPVRDRTYEQYF | TGCAGTGCTCCCGTCCGGGACAGAACCTACGAGCAGTACTTC
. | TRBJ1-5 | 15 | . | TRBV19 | CASSLQAGGGQPQHF | TGTGCCAGTAGTTTACAGGCGGGGGGCGGTCAGCCCCAGCATTTT
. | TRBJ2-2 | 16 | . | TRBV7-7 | CASSLFRPTSTGELFF | TGTGCTAGCAGCTTATTTCGTCCTACGTCGACCGGGGAGCTGTTTTTT
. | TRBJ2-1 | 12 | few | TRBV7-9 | CASSSSEDEQFF | TGTGCCAGCAGCTCTAGCGAGGATGAGCAGTTCTTC
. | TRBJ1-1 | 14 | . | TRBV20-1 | CSARGLAISTEAFF | TGCAGTGCCAGAGGCCTGGCCATAAGCACTGAAGCTTTCTTT
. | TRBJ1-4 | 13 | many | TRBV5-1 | CASSFDIYEKLFF | TGCGCCAGCAGCTTCGACATCTATGAAAAACTGTTTTTT
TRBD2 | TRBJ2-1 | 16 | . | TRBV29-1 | CSVAGLAGTSYNEQFF | TGCAGCGTGGCCGGACTAGCGGGAACCTCCTACAATGAGCAGTTCTTC
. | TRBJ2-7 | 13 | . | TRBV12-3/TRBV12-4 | CASSLAGKYEQYF | TGTGCCAGCAGTTTAGCTGGCAAGTACGAGCAGTACTTC
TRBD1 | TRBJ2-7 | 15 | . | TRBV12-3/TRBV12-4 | CASSNPGQVAREQYF | TGTGCCAGCAGTAATCCGGGACAGGTGGCCCGCGAGCAGTACTTC
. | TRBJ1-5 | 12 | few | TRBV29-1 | CSVETPDQPQHF | TGCAGCGTCGAGACACCGGATCAGCCCCAGCATTTT
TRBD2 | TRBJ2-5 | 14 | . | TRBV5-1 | CASSSGLGGETQYF | TGCGCCAGCAGCTCGGGACTAGGTGGGGAGACCCAGTACTTC
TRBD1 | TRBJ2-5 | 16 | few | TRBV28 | CASLTSGTGGWKTQYF | TGTGCCAGCCTTACCTCCGGGACAGGGGGCTGGAAGACCCAGTACTTC
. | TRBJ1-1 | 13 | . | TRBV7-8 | CASSLERSTEAFF | TGTGCCAGCAGCTTAGAGCGCAGCACTGAAGCTTTCTTT
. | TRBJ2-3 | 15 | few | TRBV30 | CAWTGYLASTDTQYF | TGTGCCTGGACTGGGTACTTAGCTAGCACAGATACGCAGTATTTT
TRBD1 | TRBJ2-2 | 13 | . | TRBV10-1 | CASRGQTTGELFF | TGCGCCAGCAGGGGACAGACCACCGGGGAGCTGTTTTTT
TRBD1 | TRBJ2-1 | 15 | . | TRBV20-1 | CSARHPGQGASEQFF | TGCAGTGCTAGGCATCCGGGACAGGGGGCTAGTGAGCAGTTCTTC
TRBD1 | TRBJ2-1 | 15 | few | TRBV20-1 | CSAHPRDRGLDEQFF | TGCAGTGCGCATCCCCGGGACAGGGGTCTAGATGAGCAGTTCTTC
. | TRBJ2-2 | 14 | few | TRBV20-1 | CSPGGEGNTGELFF | TGCAGCCCCGGGGGTGAAGGAAACACCGGGGAGCTGTTTTTT
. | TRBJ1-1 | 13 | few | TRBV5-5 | CASSLNVGLQAFF | TGTGCCAGCAGCCTGAATGTCGGACTGCAGGCTTTCTTT
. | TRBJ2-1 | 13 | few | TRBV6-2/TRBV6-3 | CASSEGEGYEQFF | TGTGCCAGCAGTGAGGGAGAAGGGTATGAGCAGTTCTTC
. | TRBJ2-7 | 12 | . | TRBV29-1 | CSVVLASREQYF | TGCAGCGTTGTTTTAGCTTCCCGCGAGCAGTACTTC
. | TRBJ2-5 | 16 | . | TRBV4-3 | CASSQEWDRDEETQYF | TGCGCCAGCAGCCAAGAATGGGATAGGGACGAAGAGACCCAGTACTTC
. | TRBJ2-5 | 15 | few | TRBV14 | CASSRLAWGQETQYF | TGTGCCAGCAGCCGACTTGCCTGGGGCCAAGAGACCCAGTACTTC
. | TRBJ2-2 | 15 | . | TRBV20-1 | CSARDPRVGAGELFF | TGCAGTGCTAGAGATCCTAGGGTTGGCGCCGGGGAGCTGTTTTTT
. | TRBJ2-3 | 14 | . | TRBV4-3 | CASSQDLRVDTQYF | TGCGCCAGCAGCCAAGATCTAAGGGTGGATACGCAGTATTTT
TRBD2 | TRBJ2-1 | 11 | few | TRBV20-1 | CSATFGRVQFF | TGCAGTGCAACTTTCGGGAGGGTGCAGTTCTTC
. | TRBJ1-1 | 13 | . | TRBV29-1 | CSAPVEGGAEAFF | TGCAGCGCTCCGGTGGAGGGGGGTGCTGAAGCTTTCTTT